A single sample is the source of the 22 T cell receptor beta chains below, sequenced in a study of blood T cell repertoires in COVID-19. Sequenced by immunoSEQ multiplex PCR; TCRdb stores in-frame clones only, minus some. The sample shows about 90,000 clones, approximately 91% of them seen only once. The sequenced sample consisted of peripheral blood. These TCRs come from a human donor with active COVID-19. The donor label of this sample is uncertain.

The chain recombines TRBV9 with TRBJ2-1; 13 bases fit TRBD2. The CDR3 spans 17 residues. Germline CDR1 SGDLS, CDR2 YYNGEE. Unmatched junction bases numbered 8, after V lost 3 bases and J lost 5 bases. The CDR3 protein is CASSARVGTSGDNEQFF. The CDR3 bases are TGTGCCAGCAGCGCGCGGGTGGGGACTAGCGGGGACAATGAGCAGTTCTTC.

The CDR3 region is CASSLGLAAGADTQYF. CDR3 DNA: TGCGCCAGCAGCTTGGGACTAGCGGCCGGTGCAGATACGCAGTATTTT. The chain employs TRBV5-1 and TRBJ2-3; 9 bases map to TRBD2. CDR1 is SGHRS, CDR2 YFSETQ, per germline. After removal of 0 bases from V and 4 bases from J, the junction contained 6 bases not matched to a gene. The CDR3 is 16 residues long.

This chain joins TRBV14 and TRBJ2-5, with TRBD2 as a possible D gene (5 bases). CDR1 is SGHDN, CDR2 FVKESK, per germline. Trimming took 1 base from V and 5 from J, leaving 11 bases between them. The CDR3 consists of 14 residues. The CDR3 sequence: CASSQVSWEETQYF. As DNA, the CDR3 is TGTGCCAGCAGCCAAGTGTCATGGGAGGAGACCCAGTACTTC. Combining the CDR3 with reference TRBV14 and TRBJ2-5 gives the whole variable domain EAGVTQFPSHSVIEKGQTVTLRCDPISGHDNLYWYRRVMGKEIKFLLHFVKESKQDESGMPNNRFLAERTGGTYSTLKVQPAELEDSGVYFCASSQVSWEETQYFGPGTRLLVL.

This rearrangement joins TRBV6-5 to TRBJ1-5; 8 nucleotides match TRBD1. Germline V gene lookup returns CDR1 MNHEY and CDR2 SVGAGI. V lost 6 bases and J lost 11; bases outside the gene matches: 9. The length of the CDR3 is 13 residues. The CDR3 coding sequence is TGTGCCAGCAGGGCGGATACAGGGGGAACCCAGCATTTT. This sequence encodes CASRADTGGTQHF.

This clone appeared a single time. In nucleotides, the CDR3 is TGTGCCAGCAGCCCATCGACAGGTGGTAGCTCCTACGAGCAGTACTTC. Encoded protein: CASSPSTGGSSYEQYF. The rearrangement links TRBV7-9 to TRBJ2-7; a possible D gene is TRBD1 (6 bases). This CDR3 is built from 16 residues. The V gene's germline CDR1 is SEHNR and CDR2 FQNEAQ (reference sequence). The V end was cut by 5 bases, the J end by 0 bases, with 17 bases between.

The gene calls are TRBV5-6 and TRBJ1-2, with a tentative D call TRBD1 (6 bases). Per the germline V gene, CDR1 is SGHDT and CDR2 is YYEEEE. The CDR3 is 15 amino acids. Trimming removed 6 bases from V and 4 bases from J, with 19 bases in between. The CDR3 DNA is TGTGCCAGCAATGGACGGGGGGGGCATGGCTATGGCTACACCTTC. Its protein product is CASNGRGGHGYGYTF.

The table lists this clone with a count of one. V is TRBV14 and J is TRBJ2-1; 9 bases align to TRBD2. V was pared by 4 bases and J by 5 bases, with 6 bases of the junction left unmatched. The germline V gene encodes CDR1 SGHDN and CDR2 FVKESK. This CDR3 has 15 residues. The CDR3 spells CASSPLGLANNEQFF. The CDR3 DNA follows: TGTGCCAGCAGCCCTCTGGGACTAGCCAACAATGAGCAGTTCTTC.

The chain recombines TRBV9 with TRBJ2-3; the D gene is possibly TRBD1 (6 bases). CDR3 size: 15 residues. Germline CDR1 SGDLS, CDR2 YYNGEE. Trimming cost V 3 bases and J 4 bases, with 15 bases left between them. Here the CDR3 reads CASSGASGAADTQYF. DNA of the CDR3: TGTGCCAGCAGCGGGGCGTCAGGGGCAGCAGATACGCAGTATTTT.

V gene TRBV28 combines with J gene TRBJ2-7; D might be TRBD1 (5 bases). Looked up from germline, CDR1 is MDHEN and CDR2 is SYDVKM. The CDR3 spans 15 residues. The V and J ends lost 5 bases and 4 bases respectively, with 18 bases between them. The CDR3: CASSVSGALLYEQYF. The CDR3, as DNA: TGTGCCAGCAGTGTCTCTGGGGCCCTCCTATACGAGCAGTACTTC.

The V call is TRBV6-2 or TRBV6-3, the J call TRBJ2-4, with a weak D call TRBD1 (6 bases). The germline V gene has CDR1 MNHEY and CDR2 SVGEGT. The CDR3 loop spans 14 amino acids. V was trimmed by 4 bases and J by 2 bases, leaving 9 bases between them. This CDR3 reads CASSFRDTKNIQYF. As DNA, the CDR3 is TGTGCCAGCAGTTTCCGGGACACCAAAAACATTCAGTACTTC.

The rearrangement links TRBV28 to TRBJ2-4, with D perhaps matching TRBD1 (7 bases). CDR1 MDHEN and CDR2 SYDVKM come from the germline V gene. V lost 1 base and J lost 12, with 19 bases in between. The CDR3 has 15 residues. CDR3 amino acids: CASSLLSGARGDQYF. CDR3 in DNA: TGTGCCAGCAGTTTATTATCCGGGGCCAGGGGGGATCAGTACTTC.

J is TRBJ2-7 and V is TRBV3-1 (or the pseudogene TRBV3-2); D is possibly TRBD2 (5 bases). CDR1 is LGHDT, CDR2 YNNKEL, per germline (reference sequence). V was pared by 6 bases and J by 7 bases, with 19 bases between. There are 14 residues in the CDR3. This CDR3 is CASSPPGRPGEQYF. The CDR3 DNA sequence: TGTGCCAGCAGTCCCCCTGGGCGGCCGGGGGAGCAGTACTTC.

This clone was picked up one time. Here the CDR3 reads CASSEFRLGGYGYTF. CDR3 coding DNA: TGTGCCAGCAGTGAATTCCGCCTCGGGGGGTATGGCTACACCTTC. The rearrangement links TRBV6-1 to TRBJ1-2; maybe TRBD1 (5 bases). This CDR3 is built from 15 residues. V lost 2 bases and J lost 5, with 15 bases in between. Germline V gene lookup returns CDR1 MNHNS and CDR2 SASEGT.

This clone was detected only once. This chain links TRBV2 with TRBJ1-3; the D gene is possibly TRBD1 (5 bases). Per the germline V gene, CDR1 is SNHLY and CDR2 is FYNNEI. This CDR3 spans 14 amino acids. Deletions cut 10 bases from V and 0 bases from J, with 13 bases between. In nucleotides, the CDR3 is TGTGCCACCCGACAGACGTTCTCTGGAAACACCATATATTTT. This encodes CATRQTFSGNTIYF.

The V and J genes are TRBV28 and TRBJ2-3, with 14 nucleotides matching TRBD2. There are 18 residues in the CDR3. The J segment lost 2 bases and the V segment lost 5 bases, leaving 9 bases of the junction unmatched. From germline, CDR1 is MDHEN and CDR2 SYDVKM. The CDR3 DNA sequence: TGTGCCAGCAGTCACTTTGGGACTAGCGGGAGCGACACAGATACGCAGTATTTT. Translating gives CASSHFGTSGSDTDTQYF.

V is TRBV7-2 and J is TRBJ2-6; 7 bases are shared with TRBD1. This CDR3 is 19 amino acids long. Germline CDR1 reads SGHTA; CDR2 reads FQGNSA. V was pared by 4 bases and J by 4 bases, with 16 bases of the junction left unmatched. CDR3 sequence (DNA): TGTGCCAGCAGCTCCTCGTGGGGACAGCGACCAACAGGGGCCAACGTCCTGACTTTC. Its protein is CASSSSWGQRPTGANVLTF.

The chain is built from TRBV6-5 and TRBJ1-1; D is ambiguous. The CDR3 has 14 amino acids. The germline V gene encodes CDR1 MNHEY and CDR2 SVGAGI. With 6 bases removed from V and 4 bases from J, the gap between germline ends came to 15 bases. In DNA, the CDR3 is TGTGCCAGCAGCCACCCGACAAGTACCACTGAAGCTTTCTTT. Translating gives CASSHPTSTTEAFF.

V usage is TRBV10-2 and J usage is TRBJ1-5; 10 bases line up with TRBD1. CDR3 length equals 14 residues. Trimming at V came to 8 bases and at J to 4 bases, leaving 5 bases not matched to a gene. Germline loops: CDR1 WSHSY, CDR2 SAAADI. CDR3 DNA: TGCGCCAGCGGGGACAGGGGTTTAAATCAGCCCCAGCATTTT. Amino acid sequence: CASGDRGLNQPQHF.

The V call is TRBV29-1, the J call TRBJ2-1; D is uncertain. The CDR3 has 13 residues. CDR1 and CDR2 from the germline V gene are SQVTM and ANQGSEA. Trimming took off 4 bases at V and 2 bases at J, with 9 bases between the two ends. The CDR3 DNA is TGCAGCGTTGTGCTAGTTGCCTACAATGAGCAGTTCTTC. It encodes CSVVLVAYNEQFF.

The rearrangement links TRBV9 to TRBJ2-1; TRBD1 is a possible D gene (5 bases). The CDR3 loop spans 12 amino acids. With 3 bases removed from V and 10 bases from J, the gap between germline ends came to 11 bases. Germline V gene lookup returns CDR1 SGDLS and CDR2 YYNGEE. The CDR3 sequence is CASSGQGAEQFF. The CDR3, as DNA: TGTGCCAGCAGCGGCCAAGGGGCCGAGCAGTTCTTC. Full variable domain (missing parts from reference TRBV9 and TRBJ2-1): DSGVTQTPKHLITATGQRVTLRCSPRSGDLSVYWYQQSLDQGLQFLIQYYNGEERAKGNILERFSAQQFPDLHSELNLSSLELGDSALYFCASSGQGAEQFFGPGTRLTVL.

The chain carries TRBV5-1 and TRBJ1-4, with unresolved D. Germline V gene lookup returns CDR1 SGHRS and CDR2 YFSETQ. This CDR3 is 15 amino acids long. The V end was cut by 1 base, the J end by 0 bases, with 7 bases between. CDR3: CASSLQQATNEKLFF. The CDR3 DNA follows: TGCGCCAGCAGCTTGCAGCAGGCAACTAATGAAAAACTGTTTTTT.

This chain links TRBV4-2 with TRBJ2-7; 7 nucleotides align to TRBD2. V lost 0 bases to trimming and J lost 2 bases; unmatched junction nucleotides: 7. CDR3 length equals 16 residues. CDR1 is LGHNA and CDR2 is YNFKEQ in the germline V gene. The CDR3 protein is CASSQDGRGDPYEQYF. DNA of the CDR3: TGTGCCAGCAGCCAAGACGGACGGGGGGACCCCTACGAGCAGTACTTC.